Detailed here is one TCR beta chain. This CDR3 comprises 17 residues. V was clipped by 3 bases and J by 3 bases; unmatched bases: 10. The germline CDR1 and CDR2 sequences are MNHEY and SMNVEV (reference sequence). The data belong to a study of OX40 agonist ivuxolimab in advanced cancers. Overall study: Ivuxolimab, an antibody that agonizes OX40 (CD134), was administered to the patients.

Libraries were prepared by immunoSEQ multiplex PCR; TCRdb keeps only in-frame clonotypes and omits some of them. The sample includes some 37,000 clones, more than 70% of them seen just once. Individuals having autoimmune disease history or systemic immunosuppression were not enrolled. The V gene is TRBV27, the J gene TRBJ2-3; 9 bases agree with TRBD2. The sequences come from CD4+ or CD8+ T cells sorted from blood, collected in a trial of the OX40 agonist ivuxolimab. This TCR came from an adult with an advanced solid tumor such as melanoma, head and neck, liver or kidney cancer. CDR3 in amino acids: CASSFWAETSGTDTQYF. As DNA, the CDR3 is TGTGCCAGCAGTTTTTGGGCGGAGACTAGCGGTACAGATACGCAGTATTTT.